One and the same sample provided the 27 T cell receptor beta chains below, sequenced in a study of blood T cell repertoires in COVID-19. Clones were sequenced by immunoSEQ multiplex PCR, and TCRdb holds only the in-frame ones, with some missing. This sample carries approximately 290,000 clones, nearly 90% of them seen once, and the ten largest clones take 4% to 5.5%. Sequencing input: PBMCs or T cells enriched from blood (not recorded which). The source of these receptors is a woman between 18 and 30 years old with acute COVID-19.

The chain couples TRBV28 to TRBJ2-7; weak D call: TRBD1 (5 bases). V was shortened by 1 base and J by 2 bases, with 15 bases between the two germline ends. This CDR3 region has 16 residues. Germline V gene data show CDR1 as MDHEN and CDR2 as SYDVKM. CDR3 sequence (DNA): TGTGCCAGCAGTTTATCCCCTAAGGGCAGGGCCTACGAGCAGTACTTC. Translation gives CASSLSPKGRAYEQYF.

V usage is TRBV19 and J usage is TRBJ1-4; D unclear. The CDR3 is 18 residues long. Germline V gene lookup returns CDR1 LNHDA and CDR2 SQIVND (reference sequence). Trimming pared 7 bases from V and 3 bases from J, leaving 24 bases between. CDR3 region: CASKTTGGKVPSNEKLFF. The CDR3 nucleotides are TGTGCCAGTAAAACGACGGGAGGTAAGGTCCCCTCTAATGAAAAACTGTTTTTT.

The gene calls are TRBV9 and TRBJ2-5, with D uncertain. Between the trimmed V and J ends, which lost 1 base and 3 bases, there was a span of 7 bases. Germline CDR1 is SGDLS and CDR2 is YYNGEE. CDR3 length: 13 residues. CDR3 sequence reads: CASSVRVKETQYF. CDR3 DNA: TGTGCCAGCAGCGTACGGGTGAAAGAGACCCAGTACTTC.

The rearrangement links TRBV28 to TRBJ1-6, with 8 bases identical to TRBD1. The CDR3 is 17 amino acids. The germline gives CDR1 MDHEN, CDR2 SYDVKM. Losses at the gene ends were 5 bases for V and 8 bases for J; bases not matched to a gene: 14. The CDR3 DNA sequence: TGTGCCAGCAGTCCCCCCGACAGGGGACCTACCCATTCACCCCTCCACTTT. Protein product: CASSPPDRGPTHSPLHF.

In regard to this clone: The identical CDR3 is also encoded by other nucleotide sequences in the sample. This chain joins TRBV24-1 and TRBJ2-5; perhaps TRBD1 as D (5 bases). Trimming removed 10 bases from V and 1 base from J, with 12 bases in between. Germline-derived CDR1 and CDR2 are KGHDR and SFDVKD. The CDR3 is made up of 13 amino acids. CDR3: CATSDSPQETQYF. The DNA of the CDR3 is TGTGCCACATCAGACAGTCCCCAAGAGACCCAGTACTTC.

The V gene is TRBV5-1, the J gene TRBJ2-7, with 7 bases aligning to TRBD2. Per germline, CDR1 SGHRS and CDR2 YFSETQ. With 0 bases clipped from V and 5 bases from J, the junction kept 11 bases outside the gene matches. This CDR3 region has 16 residues. The CDR3 region is CASSLAHPTGGDEQYF. CDR3 sequence (DNA): TGCGCCAGCAGCTTGGCCCACCCTACGGGAGGAGACGAGCAGTACTTC. Full variable domain (missing parts from reference TRBV5-1 and TRBJ2-7): KAGVTQTPRYLIKTRGQQVTLSCSPISGHRSVSWYQQTPGQGLQFLFEYFSETQRNKGNFPGRFSGRQFSNSRSEMNVSTLELGDSALYLCASSLAHPTGGDEQYFGPGTRLTVT.

The rearrangement links TRBV10-1 to TRBJ2-2, with 7 bases lining up with TRBD1. Germline CDR1 WNHNN, CDR2 SYGVQD (reference sequence). V was pared by 0 bases and J by 2 bases, with 3 bases of the junction left unmatched. The CDR3 contains 16 residues. The CDR3 sequence is CASSESAGGNTGELFF. CDR3 nucleotide sequence: TGCGCCAGCAGTGAGTCAGCAGGGGGTAACACCGGGGAGCTGTTTTTT.

The chain recombines TRBV27 with TRBJ2-7, with TRBD1 identical over 7 bases. V lost 6 bases to trimming and J lost 3 bases; unmatched junction nucleotides: 11. The CDR3 loop spans 15 amino acids. Germline V gene data show CDR1 as MNHEY and CDR2 as SMNVEV (reference sequence). CDR3 sequence: CASSPAYRGDYEQYF. CDR3 in DNA: TGTGCCAGCAGCCCGGCGTACAGGGGAGACTACGAGCAGTACTTC.

V is TRBV3-1 (or the pseudogene TRBV3-2) and J is TRBJ1-6, with 8 bases lining up with TRBD1. After removal of 4 bases from V and 10 bases from J, the junction contained 6 bases not matched to a gene. The CDR3 is 14 residues long. CDR1 and CDR2 from the germline V gene are LGHDT and YNNKEL (reference sequence). CDR3 coding DNA: TGTGCCAGCAGCCCGGGACAGGAAGTCTCACCCCTCCACTTT. Translated, it gives CASSPGQEVSPLHF.

Worth noting for this clone: Within the sample, other DNA sequences also encode this same CDR3. The rearrangement uses TRBV4-1 and TRBJ1-2; D might be TRBD1 (6 bases). The CDR3 totals 15 residues. Germline V gives CDR1 MGHRA, CDR2 YSYEKL. Trimming took 0 bases from V and 4 from J, leaving 12 bases between them. The CDR3 loop reads CASSQDRGQSYGYTF. The CDR3 nucleotides are TGCGCCAGCAGCCAAGACCGAGGACAGAGCTATGGCTACACCTTC.

The chain combines TRBV27 with TRBJ1-5, with 7 bases fitting TRBD1. V lost 5 bases, J lost 5 bases, and 9 bases stayed unmatched. The CDR3 spans 15 residues. Germline values: CDR1 MNHEY, CDR2 SMNVEV (reference sequence). The CDR3 reads CASSPKDRRYQPQHF. CDR3 sequence (DNA): TGTGCCAGCAGTCCCAAGGACAGGCGGTATCAGCCCCAGCATTTT.

The chain links TRBV30 to TRBJ1-6; 11 nucleotides line up with TRBD1. This CDR3 has 14 amino acids. J gave up 10 bases and V 3 bases, and 5 bases lay outside the gene matches. The germline CDR1 and CDR2 sequences are GTSNPN and SVGIG (reference sequence). The CDR3 bases are TGTGCCTGGAGCGTTGGGACAGGGGGATCACCCCTCCACTTT. It codes for CAWSVGTGGSPLHF. The variable domain in full, completed from reference TRBV30 and TRBJ1-6, reads SQTIHQWPATLVQPVGSPLSLECTVEGTSNPNLYWYRQAAGRGLQLLFYSVGIGQISSEVPQNLSASRPQDRQFILSSKKLLLSDSGFYLCAWSVGTGGSPLHFGNGTRLTVT.

The chain employs TRBV3-1 (or the pseudogene TRBV3-2) and TRBJ2-7; D gene ambiguous. V was pared by 0 bases and J by 7 bases, with 4 bases between. This CDR3 contains 11 residues. Germline CDR1 reads LGHDT; CDR2 reads YNNKEL (reference sequence). CDR3 protein: CASSQEREQYF. As DNA, the CDR3 is TGTGCCAGCAGCCAAGAGAGAGAGCAGTACTTC.

The rearrangement links TRBV29-1 to TRBJ2-7, with 9 bases fitting TRBD1. Trimming cost V 4 bases and J 6 bases; bases outside gene matches: 7. The V gene's germline CDR1 is SQVTM and CDR2 ANQGSEA. The CDR3 length is 13 residues. The CDR3 nucleotides read TGCAGCGTTGCGGACAGGGGATTGTCCGAGCAGTACTTC. It specifies CSVADRGLSEQYF.

CDR3 DNA: TGTGCCAGCGCTAAAATCGGACAGATTTTGTCTGGGGCCAACGTCCTGACTTTC. This gives the protein CASAKIGQILSGANVLTF. The genes are TRBV27 and TRBJ2-6, with D possibly TRBD1 on 6 matching bases. V shed 8 bases and J shed 1 base, with 21 bases lying between them. CDR1 is MNHEY and CDR2 is SMNVEV in the germline V gene (reference sequence). The CDR3 spans 18 residues.

This sequence joins TRBV11-2 and TRBJ2-1; TRBD1 matches 7 bases. Trimming at V came to 5 bases and at J to 4 bases, leaving 8 bases not matched to a gene. The germline CDR1 and CDR2 sequences are SGHAT and FQNNGV. The CDR3 has 15 amino acids. Here the CDR3 DNA reads TGTGCCAGCAGCCCTGGAGAGACAGGGTACAATGAGCAGTTCTTC. Protein sequence: CASSPGETGYNEQFF. The full variable domain, rest sourced from reference TRBV11-2 and TRBJ2-1, is EAGVAQSPRYKIIEKRQSVAFWCNPISGHATLYWYQQILGQGPKLLIQFQNNGVVDDSQLPKDRFSAERLKGVDSTLKIQPAKLEDSAVYLCASSPGETGYNEQFFGPGTRLTVL.

The chain is built from TRBV24-1 and TRBJ2-3, with D possibly matching TRBD1 (5 bases). CDR3 length: 12 residues. V lost 10 bases and J 4 bases, leaving 11 bases between the germline ends. The germline V gene has CDR1 KGHDR and CDR2 SFDVKD. The DNA for the CDR3 is TGTGCCACACAGGAGAACGCAGATACGCAGTATTTT. It translates to CATQENADTQYF.

The chain has TRBV7-9 and TRBJ2-3; D may be TRBD2 (5 bases). V gave up 3 bases and J gave up 1 base, with 14 bases separating them. This CDR3 is built from 16 residues. The V gene's germline CDR1 is SEHNR and CDR2 FQNEAQ (reference sequence). CDR3 bases: TGTGCCAGCAGCTTGAGCGGACCCCTACGCACAGATACGCAGTATTTT. Protein sequence: CASSLSGPLRTDTQYF. Filled out from reference TRBV7-9 and TRBJ2-3, the complete variable domain reads DTGVSQNPRHKITKRGQNVTFRCDPISEHNRLYWYRQTLGQGPEFLTYFQNEAQLEKSRLLSDRFSAERPKGSFSTLEIQRTEQGDSAMYLCASSLSGPLRTDTQYFGPGTRLTVL.

The chain joins TRBV18 to TRBJ1-1; TRBD1 is a possible D gene (6 bases). Germline-derived CDR1 and CDR2 are KGHSH and LQKENI. The CDR3 runs 15 residues. The V end was cut by 2 bases, the J end by 1 base, with 11 bases between. The CDR3 DNA sequence: TGTGCCAGCTCACCAATAGGACAGCCGAACACTGAAGCTTTCTTT. It specifies CASSPIGQPNTEAFF.

V usage is TRBV30 and J usage is TRBJ1-3; D remains unclear. The CDR3 has 10 amino acids. Germline V gene sequence: CDR1 GTSNPN, CDR2 SVGIG (reference sequence). The V end was cut by 5 bases, the J end by 7 bases, with 6 bases between. The CDR3 nucleotides are TGTGCCTGGTCGTTGAACACCATATATTTT. This translates into CAWSLNTIYF.

The CDR3 protein is CASSPDRAYGYTF. The CDR3 DNA sequence: TGTGCCAGCAGCCCAGACAGAGCCTATGGCTACACCTTC. The J gene is TRBJ1-2, the V gene TRBV5-4; tentatively, D is TRBD1 (5 bases). This CDR3 contains 13 residues. V lost 4 bases and J lost 4, with 11 bases in between. From germline, CDR1 is SGHNT and CDR2 YYREEE (reference sequence).

This clone was counted a few times. This sequence joins TRBV6-1 and TRBJ1-2; 9 nucleotides align to TRBD1. Trimming cost V 1 base and J 5 bases; bases outside gene matches: 5. Germline V gene sequence: CDR1 MNHNS, CDR2 SASEGT. The CDR3 is made up of 15 amino acids. The CDR3 spells CASSEGTGAGYGYTF. CDR3 in DNA: TGTGCCAGCAGTGAAGGGACAGGGGCTGGGTATGGCTACACCTTC.

This clone showed up just a few times. The chain uses TRBV12-5 and TRBJ1-5; D not resolved. Germline-derived CDR1 and CDR2 are LGHNT and FRNRAP. V was clipped by 7 bases and J by 7 bases, with 17 bases between them. This CDR3 comprises 14 residues. The CDR3 protein is CASARGEGGQPQHF. In nucleotides, the CDR3 is TGTGCTAGTGCCCGTGGTGAGGGAGGGCAGCCCCAGCATTTT.

The V gene is TRBV7-8, the J gene TRBJ1-5, with a possible D match to TRBD1 (5 bases). V lost 7 bases, J lost 4 bases, and 8 bases lay in between. The CDR3 spans 12 residues. Germline V CDR1 and CDR2: SGHVS, FQNEAQ. The CDR3 here is CASTKGNQPQHF. Written as DNA, the CDR3 is TGTGCCAGCACGAAGGGGAATCAGCCCCAGCATTTT.

The chain recombines TRBV5-1 with TRBJ1-2; D unclear. Germline CDR1 is SGHRS and CDR2 is YFSETQ. V was shortened by 0 bases and J by 7 bases, with 13 bases between the two germline ends. The length of the CDR3 is 14 residues. CDR3 in DNA: TGCGCCAGCAGCTTGGGACGTCAAGCGAGTGGCTACACCTTC. Amino acids: CASSLGRQASGYTF. The full variable domain, with the rest looked up from reference TRBV5-1 and TRBJ1-2, is KAGVTQTPRYLIKTRGQQVTLSCSPISGHRSVSWYQQTPGQGLQFLFEYFSETQRNKGNFPGRFSGRQFSNSRSEMNVSTLELGDSALYLCASSLGRQASGYTFGSGTRLTVV.

The genes are TRBV4-2 and TRBJ2-1; 8 bases map to TRBD2. In germline, CDR1 is LGHNA, CDR2 YNFKEQ. CDR3 length: 17 amino acids. The V segment lost 0 bases and the J segment 6 bases; nucleotides outside the gene matches: 10. The CDR3 coding sequence is TGTGCCAGCAGCCAAGAGGGTACCGGACTAGCTGCCAATGAGCAGTTCTTC. Encoded protein: CASSQEGTGLAANEQFF.

This clone was observed a single time. The genes are TRBV7-9 and TRBJ1-6; tentative D call: TRBD1 (5 bases). V lost 0 bases and J lost 5, with 14 bases in between. The CDR3 sequence is 17 residues long. Germline V gives CDR1 SEHNR, CDR2 FQNEAQ (reference sequence). In nucleotides, the CDR3 is TGTGCCAGCAGCTTAGCTCCGACGGGGGTAGATAATTCACCCCTCCACTTT. The encoded protein is CASSLAPTGVDNSPLHF.